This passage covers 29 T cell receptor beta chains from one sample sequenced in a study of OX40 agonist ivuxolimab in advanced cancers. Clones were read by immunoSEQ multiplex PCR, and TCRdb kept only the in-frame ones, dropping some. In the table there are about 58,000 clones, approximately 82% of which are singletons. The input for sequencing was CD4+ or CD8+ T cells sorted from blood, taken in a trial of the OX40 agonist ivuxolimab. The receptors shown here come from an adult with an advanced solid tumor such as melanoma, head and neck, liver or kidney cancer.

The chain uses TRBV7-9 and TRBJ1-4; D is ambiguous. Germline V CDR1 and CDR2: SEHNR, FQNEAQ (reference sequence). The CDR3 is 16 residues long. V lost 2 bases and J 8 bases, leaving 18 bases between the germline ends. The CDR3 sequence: CASSLRGDPRKEKLFF. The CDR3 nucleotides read TGTGCCAGCAGCTTAAGAGGAGACCCGAGGAAGGAAAAACTGTTTTTT.

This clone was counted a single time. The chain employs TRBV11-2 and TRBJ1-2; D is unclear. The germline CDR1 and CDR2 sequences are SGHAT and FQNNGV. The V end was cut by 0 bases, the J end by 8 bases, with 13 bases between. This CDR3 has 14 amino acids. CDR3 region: CASSLESGLGGYTF. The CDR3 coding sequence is TGTGCCAGCAGCTTAGAATCCGGGCTCGGGGGCTACACCTTC. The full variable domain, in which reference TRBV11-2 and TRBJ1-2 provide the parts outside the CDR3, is EAGVAQSPRYKIIEKRQSVAFWCNPISGHATLYWYQQILGQGPKLLIQFQNNGVVDDSQLPKDRFSAERLKGVDSTLKIQPAKLEDSAVYLCASSLESGLGGYTFGSGTRLTVV.

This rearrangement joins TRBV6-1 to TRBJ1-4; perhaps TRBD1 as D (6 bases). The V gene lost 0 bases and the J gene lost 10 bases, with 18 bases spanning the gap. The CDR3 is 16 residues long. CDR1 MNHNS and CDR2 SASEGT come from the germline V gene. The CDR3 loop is CASSEALGAGPGKLFF. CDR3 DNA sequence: TGTGCCAGCAGTGAAGCGCTGGGGGCCGGCCCTGGAAAACTGTTTTTT.

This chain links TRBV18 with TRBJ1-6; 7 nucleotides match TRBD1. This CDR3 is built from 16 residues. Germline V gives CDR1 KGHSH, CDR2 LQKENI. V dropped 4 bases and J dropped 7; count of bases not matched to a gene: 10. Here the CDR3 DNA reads TGTGCCAGCTCACGAGGGACAGTTAGCCTAAATTCACCCCTCCACTTT. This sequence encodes CASSRGTVSLNSPLHF.

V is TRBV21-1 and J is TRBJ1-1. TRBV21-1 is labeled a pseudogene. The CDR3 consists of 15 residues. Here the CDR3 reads CASSKKRAVNTEAFF. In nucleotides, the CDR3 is TGTGCCAGCAGCAAAAAACGGGCGGTGAACACTGAAGCTTTCTTT.

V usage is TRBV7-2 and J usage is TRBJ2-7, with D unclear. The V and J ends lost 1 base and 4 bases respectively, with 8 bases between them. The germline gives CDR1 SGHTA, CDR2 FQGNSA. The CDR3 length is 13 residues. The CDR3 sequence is CASSLVAKYEQYF. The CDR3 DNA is TGTGCCAGCAGCTTAGTTGCGAAGTACGAGCAGTACTTC.

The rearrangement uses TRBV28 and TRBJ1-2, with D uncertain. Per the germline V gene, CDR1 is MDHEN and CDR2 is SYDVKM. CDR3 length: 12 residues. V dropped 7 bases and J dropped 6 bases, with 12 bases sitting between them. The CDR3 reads CASNSYTNGYTF. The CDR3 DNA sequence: TGTGCCAGCAACTCATACACAAATGGCTACACCTTC.

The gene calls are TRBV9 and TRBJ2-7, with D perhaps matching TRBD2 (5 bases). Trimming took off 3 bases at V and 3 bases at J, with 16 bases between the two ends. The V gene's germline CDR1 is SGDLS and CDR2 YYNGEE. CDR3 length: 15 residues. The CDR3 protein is CASSARTDSSYEQYF. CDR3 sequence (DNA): TGTGCCAGCAGCGCGAGGACGGACTCGAGCTACGAGCAGTACTTC.

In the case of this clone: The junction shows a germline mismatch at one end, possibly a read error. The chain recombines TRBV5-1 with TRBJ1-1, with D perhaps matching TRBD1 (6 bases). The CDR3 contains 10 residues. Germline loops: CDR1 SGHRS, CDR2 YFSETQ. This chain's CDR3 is CVSSGDKAFF. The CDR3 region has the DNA TGCGTCAGCAGCGGGGACAAAGCTTTCTTT.

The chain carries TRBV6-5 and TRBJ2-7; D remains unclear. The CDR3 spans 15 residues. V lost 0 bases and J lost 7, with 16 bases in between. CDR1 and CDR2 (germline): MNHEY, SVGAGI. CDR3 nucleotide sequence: TGTGCCAGCAGTTACTCCTCTAATGGGCCTTGGGAGCAGTACTTC. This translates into CASSYSSNGPWEQYF.

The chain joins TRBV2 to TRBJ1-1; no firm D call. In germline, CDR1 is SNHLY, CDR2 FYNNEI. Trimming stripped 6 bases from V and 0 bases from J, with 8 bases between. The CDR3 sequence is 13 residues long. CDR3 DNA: TGTGCCAGCAGGGATGGGATGAACACTGAAGCTTTCTTT. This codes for CASRDGMNTEAFF.

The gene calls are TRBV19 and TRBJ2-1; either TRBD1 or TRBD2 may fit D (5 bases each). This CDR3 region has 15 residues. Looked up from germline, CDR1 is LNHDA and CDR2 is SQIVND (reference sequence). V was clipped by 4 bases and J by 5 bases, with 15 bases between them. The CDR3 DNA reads TGTGCCAGTAGTAAAGAGGGGACCCCGAACAATGAGCAGTTCTTC. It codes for CASSKEGTPNNEQFF.

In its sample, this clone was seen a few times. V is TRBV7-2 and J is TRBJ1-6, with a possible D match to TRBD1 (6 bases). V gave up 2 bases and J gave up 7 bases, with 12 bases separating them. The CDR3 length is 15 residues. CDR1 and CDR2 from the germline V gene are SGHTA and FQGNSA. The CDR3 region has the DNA TGTGCCAGCAGCTTACGGGGGGCAGAGAATTCACCCCTCCACTTT. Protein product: CASSLRGAENSPLHF.

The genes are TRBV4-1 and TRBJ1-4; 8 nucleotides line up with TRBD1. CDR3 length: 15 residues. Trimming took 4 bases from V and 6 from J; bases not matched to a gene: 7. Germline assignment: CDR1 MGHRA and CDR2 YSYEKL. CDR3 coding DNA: TGCGCCAGCAGCCCCTTGGACAGGGAAGATGAAAAACTGTTTTTT. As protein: CASSPLDREDEKLFF.

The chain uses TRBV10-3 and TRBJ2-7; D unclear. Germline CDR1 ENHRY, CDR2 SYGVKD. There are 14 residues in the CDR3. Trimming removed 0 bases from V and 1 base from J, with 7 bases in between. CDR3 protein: CAISESRRSYEQYF. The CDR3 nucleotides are TGTGCCATCAGTGAGTCTCGGAGATCCTACGAGCAGTACTTC.

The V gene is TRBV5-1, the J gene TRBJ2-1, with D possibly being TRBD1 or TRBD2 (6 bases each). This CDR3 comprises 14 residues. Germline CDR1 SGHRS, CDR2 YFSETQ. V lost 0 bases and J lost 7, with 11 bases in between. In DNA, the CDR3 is TGCGCCAGCAGCTTGGTGGGGGGCCGTAATGAGCAGTTCTTC. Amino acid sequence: CASSLVGGRNEQFF. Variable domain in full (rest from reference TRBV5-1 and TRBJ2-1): KAGVTQTPRYLIKTRGQQVTLSCSPISGHRSVSWYQQTPGQGLQFLFEYFSETQRNKGNFPGRFSGRQFSNSRSEMNVSTLELGDSALYLCASSLVGGRNEQFFGPGTRLTVL.

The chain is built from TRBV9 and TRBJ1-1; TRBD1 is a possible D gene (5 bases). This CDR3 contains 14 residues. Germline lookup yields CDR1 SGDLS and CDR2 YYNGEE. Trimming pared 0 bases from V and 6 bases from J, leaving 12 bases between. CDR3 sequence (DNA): TGTGCCAGCAGCGTAGAAGGGGTAAGGGCTGAAGCTTTCTTT. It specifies CASSVEGVRAEAFF. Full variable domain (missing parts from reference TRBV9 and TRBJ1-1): DSGVTQTPKHLITATGQRVTLRCSPRSGDLSVYWYQQSLDQGLQFLIQYYNGEERAKGNILERFSAQQFPDLHSELNLSSLELGDSALYFCASSVEGVRAEAFFGQGTRLTVV.

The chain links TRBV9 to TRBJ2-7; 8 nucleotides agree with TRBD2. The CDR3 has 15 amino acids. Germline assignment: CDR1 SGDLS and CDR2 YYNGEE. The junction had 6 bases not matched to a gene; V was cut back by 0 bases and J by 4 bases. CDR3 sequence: CASSVEAGDMYEQYF. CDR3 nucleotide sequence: TGTGCCAGCAGCGTAGAAGCGGGGGACATGTACGAGCAGTACTTC.

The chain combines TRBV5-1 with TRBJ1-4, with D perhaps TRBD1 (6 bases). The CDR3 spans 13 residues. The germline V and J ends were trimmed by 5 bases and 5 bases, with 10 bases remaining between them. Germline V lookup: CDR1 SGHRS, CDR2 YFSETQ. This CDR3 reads CASRDSVNEKLFF. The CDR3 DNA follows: TGCGCCAGCAGGGACAGCGTGAATGAAAAACTGTTTTTT.

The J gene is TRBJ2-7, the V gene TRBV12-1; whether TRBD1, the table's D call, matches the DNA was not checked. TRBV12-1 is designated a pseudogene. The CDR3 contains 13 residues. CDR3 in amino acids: CASIWDRNYEQYF. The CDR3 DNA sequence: TGTGCCAGCATCTGGGACAGAAACTACGAGCAGTACTTC.

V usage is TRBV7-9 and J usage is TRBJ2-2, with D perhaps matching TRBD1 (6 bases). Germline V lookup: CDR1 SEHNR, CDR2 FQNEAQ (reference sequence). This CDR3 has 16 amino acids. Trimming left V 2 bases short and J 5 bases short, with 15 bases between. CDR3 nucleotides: TGTGCCAGCAGCTTAATGTGGATAAGGGGGACCGGGGAGCTGTTTTTT. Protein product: CASSLMWIRGTGELFF.

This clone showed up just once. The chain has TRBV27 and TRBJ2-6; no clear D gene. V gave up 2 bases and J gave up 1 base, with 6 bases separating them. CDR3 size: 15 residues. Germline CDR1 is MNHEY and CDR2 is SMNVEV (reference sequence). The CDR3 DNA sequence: TGTGCCAGCAGTTTAGCCGGATCTGGGGCCAACGTCCTGACTTTC. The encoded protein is CASSLAGSGANVLTF.

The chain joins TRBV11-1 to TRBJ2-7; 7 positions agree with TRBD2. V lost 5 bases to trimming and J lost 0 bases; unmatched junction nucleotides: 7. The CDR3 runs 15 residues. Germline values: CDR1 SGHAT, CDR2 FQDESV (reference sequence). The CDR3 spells CASSPQRGSSYEQYF. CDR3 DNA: TGTGCCAGCAGCCCCCAGCGGGGAAGCTCCTACGAGCAGTACTTC. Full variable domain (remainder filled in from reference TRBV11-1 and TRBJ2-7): EAEVAQSPRYKITEKSQAVAFWCDPISGHATLYWYRQILGQGPELLVQFQDESVVDDSQLPKDRFSAERLKGVDSTLKIQPAELGDSAMYLCASSPQRGSSYEQYFGPGTRLTVT.

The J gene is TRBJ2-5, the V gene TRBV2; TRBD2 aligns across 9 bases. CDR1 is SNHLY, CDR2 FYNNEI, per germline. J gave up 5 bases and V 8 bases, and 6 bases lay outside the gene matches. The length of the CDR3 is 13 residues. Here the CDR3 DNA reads TGTGCCAGCGGAACCACTAGCGGGGAGACCCAGTACTTC. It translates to CASGTTSGETQYF.

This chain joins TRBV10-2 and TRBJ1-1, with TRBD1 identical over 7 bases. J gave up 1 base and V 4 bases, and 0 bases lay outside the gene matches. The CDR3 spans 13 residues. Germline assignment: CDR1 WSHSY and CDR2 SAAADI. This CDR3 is CASSGQGNTEAFF. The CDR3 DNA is TGCGCCAGCAGTGGACAGGGGAACACTGAAGCTTTCTTT.

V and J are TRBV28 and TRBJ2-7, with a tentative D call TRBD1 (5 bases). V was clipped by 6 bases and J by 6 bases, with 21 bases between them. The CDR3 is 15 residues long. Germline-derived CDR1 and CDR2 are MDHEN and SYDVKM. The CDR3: CASRLSQGFFGEQYF. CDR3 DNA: TGTGCCAGCAGGTTGAGCCAGGGATTCTTTGGCGAGCAGTACTTC. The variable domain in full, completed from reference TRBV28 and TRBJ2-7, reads DVKVTQSSRYLVKRTGEKVFLECVQDMDHENMFWYRQDPGLGLRLIYFSYDVKMKEKGDIPEGYSVSREKKERFSLILESASTNQTSMYLCASRLSQGFFGEQYFGPGTRLTVT.

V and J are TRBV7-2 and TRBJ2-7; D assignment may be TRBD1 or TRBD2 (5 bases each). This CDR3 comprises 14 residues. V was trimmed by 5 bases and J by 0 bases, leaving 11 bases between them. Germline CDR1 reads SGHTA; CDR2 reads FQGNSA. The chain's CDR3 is CASSGGAPSYEQYF. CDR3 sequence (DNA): TGTGCCAGCAGCGGGGGAGCGCCCTCCTACGAGCAGTACTTC.

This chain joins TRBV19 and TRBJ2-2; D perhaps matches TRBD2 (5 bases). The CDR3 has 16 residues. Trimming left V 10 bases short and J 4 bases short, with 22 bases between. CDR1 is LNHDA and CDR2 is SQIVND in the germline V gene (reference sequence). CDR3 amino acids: CATYGWFEGTTGELFF. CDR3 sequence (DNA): TGTGCCACCTACGGTTGGTTCGAGGGAACCACCGGGGAGCTGTTTTTT.

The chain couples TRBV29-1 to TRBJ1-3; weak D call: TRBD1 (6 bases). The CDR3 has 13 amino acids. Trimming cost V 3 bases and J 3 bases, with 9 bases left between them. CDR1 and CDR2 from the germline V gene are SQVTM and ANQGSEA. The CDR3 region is CSVDTTGGNTIYF. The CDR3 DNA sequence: TGCAGCGTTGACACGACAGGTGGAAACACCATATATTTT. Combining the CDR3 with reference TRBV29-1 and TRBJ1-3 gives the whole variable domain SAVISQKPSRDICQRGTSLTIQCQVDSQVTMMFWYRQQPGQSLTLIATANQGSEATYESGFVIDKFPISRPNLTFSTLTVSNMSPEDSSIYLCSVDTTGGNTIYFGEGSWLTVV.